This TCR beta chain was observed in a study of memory CD4+ T cells and cytomegalovirus serostatus. Whole-study results and caveats: About 40% of the roughly 150 known CMV-associated TCRbeta sequences appeared in CD4+ memory. Repertoires predicted CMV serostatus with median bootstrapped AUC of roughly 0.95.

V shed 6 bases and J shed 4 bases, with 15 bases lying between them. This CDR3 spans 14 amino acids. From germline, CDR1 is MDHEN and CDR2 SYDVKM. Single viable CD3+CD4+CD8-CD45RO+ cells were sorted as the memory CD4+ T cells. Serostatus was set by detecting CMV pp150, pp28, p38, p52 IgG. After thawing, CD4+ T cells were positively selected. This clone appeared a single time. Its antigen is currently unknown. Libraries were prepared by immunoSEQ multiplex PCR; TCRdb keeps only in-frame clonotypes and omits some of them. Of tens of thousands of clones listed, about 68% were seen once; the top ten hold about 2.7%.

The V gene is TRBV28, the J gene TRBJ1-2; D might be TRBD1 (6 bases). This TCR came from an adult in good health and CMV-seropositive. What was sequenced was memory CD4+ T cells from blood. CDR3 nucleotides: TGTGCCAGCAGAAGGGGGGCCTTAGGCTATGGCTACACCTTC. This sequence encodes CASRRGALGYGYTF.